This TCR beta chain was obtained from a study of identical twins. This clonotype has more than one count but fewer than ten. Antigen specificity is unknown. Study outcomes and limitations: Models underestimated TCR alpha sharing (out-of-frame) in monozygotic twins.

TCRdb ran MiXCR on the 5' RACE reads and lists one entry per CDR3 protein. This sample yields around 370,000 distinct CDR3 sequences, of which roughly 9% are seen a single time; under 10% belongs to the top ten. Trimming shortened V by 4 bases and J by 4 bases, and 14 bases separated the two germline ends. The CDR3 runs 16 residues. Germline loops: CDR1 MNHEY, CDR2 SVGAGI. The sequence was collected from a woman aged 50 to 60 in good health. The rearrangement uses TRBV6-5 and TRBJ1-6, with no clear D. Sequences were obtained from naive T cells sorted from blood. CDR3 coding DNA: TGTGCCAGCAGTTCCCTAGTTGGACGGTATAATTCACCCCTCCACTTT. Its protein is CASSSLVGRYNSPLHF.